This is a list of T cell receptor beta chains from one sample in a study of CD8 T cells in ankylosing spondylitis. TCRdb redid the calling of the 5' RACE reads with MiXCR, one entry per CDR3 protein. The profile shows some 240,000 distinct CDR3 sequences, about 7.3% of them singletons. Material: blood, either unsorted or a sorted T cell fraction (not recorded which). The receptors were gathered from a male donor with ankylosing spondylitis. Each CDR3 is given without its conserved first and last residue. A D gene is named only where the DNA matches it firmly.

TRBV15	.	ATADPYLSYEQY
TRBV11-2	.	ASSLSGDYTDTQY
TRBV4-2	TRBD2	ASSPGSGSRYEQY
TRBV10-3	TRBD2	AISEGGTSGAPKPYEQY
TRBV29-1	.	SVYTGELF
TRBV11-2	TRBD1	ASSSIGTGAYEQY
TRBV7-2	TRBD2	ASSLGGEYEQY
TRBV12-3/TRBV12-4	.	ASSSHMFTEAF
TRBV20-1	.	SAPDGTPYEQY
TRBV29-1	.	SVDLRADTQY
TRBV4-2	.	ASSQDFGSYNEQF
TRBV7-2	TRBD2	ASSLTGGGADTQY
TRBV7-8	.	ASSLVGEAYSNQPQH
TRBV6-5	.	ASSYSSPGGYGYT